One and the same sample provided the 21 T cell receptor beta chains below, sequenced in a study of cytomegalovirus exposure and HLA in healthy donors. Amplification used 60 Vbeta primers and 13 Jbeta primers. The protocol was immunoSEQ multiplex PCR, while the TCRdb copy is restricted to in-frame clones and leaves out a portion. The sample shows around 100,000 clones, 70% to 80% of them seen only once. Material: PBMCs. Receptors were obtained from a woman between 40 and 55 years old in good health and CMV-seronegative.

This sequence joins TRBV28 and TRBJ2-5, with 8 bases matching TRBD2. The J call may be incorrect, as the DNA end agrees better with TRBJ2-7. The CDR3 length is 15 residues. From germline, CDR1 is MDHEN and CDR2 SYDVKM. CDR3 DNA sequence: TGTGCCAGCAGTTTCGGGGGGGCAGGGGTTTACGAGCAGTACTTC. Protein product: CASSFGGAGVYEQYF.

This chain links TRBV15 with TRBJ1-3, with unresolved D. Trimming removed 0 bases from V and 7 bases from J, with 13 bases in between. The CDR3 consists of 15 residues. CDR1 LNHNV and CDR2 YYDKDF come from the germline V gene (reference sequence). The CDR3, as DNA: TGTGCCACCAGCAGAGATAGACTGACCTCGAACACCATATATTTT. It translates to CATSRDRLTSNTIYF.

V gene TRBV6-1 combines with J gene TRBJ2-3; tentative D call: TRBD1 (6 bases). Germline V lookup: CDR1 MNHNS, CDR2 SASEGT. The V end was cut by 6 bases, the J end by 1 base, with 14 bases between. The length of the CDR3 is 15 residues. Here the CDR3 DNA reads TGTGCCAGCAGCAAACGACAGGTCCGCACAGATACGCAGTATTTT. Protein: CASSKRQVRTDTQYF.

The chain links TRBV30 to TRBJ1-1, with 9 bases fitting TRBD1. The CDR3 sequence is 13 residues long. Germline values: CDR1 GTSNPN, CDR2 SVGIG (reference sequence). V lost 2 bases, J lost 4 bases, and 2 bases stayed unmatched. The CDR3 here is CAWSTQGATEAFF. As DNA, the CDR3 is TGTGCCTGGAGTACACAGGGGGCCACTGAAGCTTTCTTT.

The chain recombines TRBV9 with TRBJ2-1; 12 positions match TRBD2. The CDR3 totals 17 residues. Losses at the gene ends were 3 bases for V and 10 bases for J; bases not matched to a gene: 14. The germline CDR1 and CDR2 sequences are SGDLS and YYNGEE. CDR3 amino acids: CASSASSSGGAIGEQFF. CDR3 nucleotide sequence: TGTGCCAGCAGCGCCAGCTCTAGCGGGGGGGCAATAGGGGAGCAGTTCTTC.

The chain joins TRBV5-5 to TRBJ1-1; unclear D gene. Germline CDR1 is SGHKS and CDR2 is YYEKEE (reference sequence). The CDR3 extends over 14 amino acids. V shed 4 bases and J shed 0 bases, with 10 bases lying between them. CDR3 nucleotide sequence: TGTGCCAGCAGCATCAGTGTCATGAACACTGAAGCTTTCTTT. Encoded protein: CASSISVMNTEAFF.

V usage is TRBV4-3 and J usage is TRBJ1-1; 8 bases fit TRBD1. The CDR3 is made up of 16 amino acids. V was pared by 1 base and J by 4 bases, with 8 bases of the junction left unmatched. Germline CDR1 reads LGHNA; CDR2 reads YSLEER. The CDR3 DNA follows: TGCGCCAGCAGCCAAGGGACAGGGCGTAGGTTCACTGAAGCTTTCTTT. This encodes CASSQGTGRRFTEAFF.

V is TRBV28 and J is TRBJ2-1; 13 bases agree with TRBD2. The CDR3 consists of 17 residues. V was pared by 4 bases and J by 4 bases, with 7 bases of the junction left unmatched. From germline, CDR1 is MDHEN and CDR2 SYDVKM. The DNA of the CDR3 is TGTGCCAGCAGTTCCACTAGCGGGAGGGCCCGGTACAATGAGCAGTTCTTC. Protein product: CASSSTSGRARYNEQFF.

This chain uses TRBV4-2 with TRBJ1-3, with D hard to call. Germline V lookup: CDR1 LGHNA, CDR2 YNFKEQ. This CDR3 region has 15 residues. V was clipped by 1 base and J by 8 bases, with 15 bases between them. CDR3 residues: CASSQGRTGGDTIYF. CDR3 sequence (DNA): TGTGCCAGCAGCCAAGGAAGGACCGGAGGTGACACCATATATTTT.

The CDR3: CAWSGGLGPSSYEQYF. In DNA, the CDR3 is TGTGCCTGGAGTGGTGGGTTGGGGCCTAGCTCCTACGAGCAGTACTTC. The rearrangement links TRBV30 to TRBJ2-7, with a weak D call TRBD1 (5 bases). Germline CDR1 and CDR2: GTSNPN and SVGIG (reference sequence). V was shortened by 1 base and J by 0 bases, with 16 bases between the two germline ends. This CDR3 has 16 amino acids.

CDR3 DNA: TGTGCCAGCAGCTTAGTCATTACGGGACAGGCCAAAAACATTCAGTACTTC. Encoded protein: CASSLVITGQAKNIQYF. The chain links TRBV7-2 to TRBJ2-4; TRBD1 matches at 7 bases. This CDR3 is 17 amino acids long. Per germline, CDR1 SGHTA and CDR2 FQGNSA. Trimming took 1 base from V and 1 from J; bases not matched to a gene: 7.

This chain uses TRBV5-6 with TRBJ2-5; 7 bases fit TRBD1. The CDR3 totals 15 residues. V was pared by 3 bases and J by 2 bases, with 7 bases of the junction left unmatched. Germline V lookup: CDR1 SGHDT, CDR2 YYEEEE. Written as DNA, the CDR3 is TGTGCCAGCAGCTCGACCGGGACAGAACAAGAGACCCAGTACTTC. This encodes CASSSTGTEQETQYF.

This rearrangement joins TRBV28 to TRBJ1-4; tentative D call: TRBD1 (6 bases). The germline V and J ends were trimmed by 4 bases and 0 bases, with 15 bases remaining between them. The length of the CDR3 is 17 residues. From germline, CDR1 is MDHEN and CDR2 SYDVKM. CDR3 amino acids: CASSWRKDSPTNEKLFF. DNA for the CDR3: TGTGCCAGCAGTTGGCGCAAGGACAGCCCAACTAATGAAAAACTGTTTTTT.

The table lists this clone with a count of one. The rearrangement uses TRBV5-1 and TRBJ1-1; D possibly corresponds to TRBD1 (5 bases). Between the trimmed V and J ends, which lost 7 bases and 1 base, there was a span of 14 bases. The CDR3 spans 14 residues. Germline V gene sequence: CDR1 SGHRS, CDR2 YFSETQ. CDR3 in amino acids: CASSWGGANTEAFF. As DNA, the CDR3 is TGCGCCAGCTCCTGGGGGGGTGCGAACACTGAAGCTTTCTTT.

This sequence joins TRBV27 and TRBJ2-5, with D possibly matching TRBD2 (6 bases). The DNA end is a closer match to TRBJ2-7, so the J assignment may be wrong. The V gene's germline CDR1 is MNHEY and CDR2 SMNVEV (reference sequence). The CDR3 contains 14 residues. The DNA of the CDR3 is TGTGCCAGCAGTAGTAGGGGACTCCTCTACGAGCAGTACTTC. Translated, it gives CASSSRGLLYEQYF.

The V gene is TRBV30, the J gene TRBJ1-6, with a weak D call TRBD1 (5 bases). With 1 base removed from V and 7 bases from J, the gap between germline ends came to 8 bases. This CDR3 has 13 residues. Germline-derived CDR1 and CDR2 are GTSNPN and SVGIG (reference sequence). CDR3 coding DNA: TGTGCCTGGAGTGAGTCAGGGAATTCACCCCTCCACTTT. This gives the protein CAWSESGNSPLHF. Drawing the rest from reference TRBV30 and TRBJ1-6, the complete variable domain is SQTIHQWPATLVQPVGSPLSLECTVEGTSNPNLYWYRQAAGRGLQLLFYSVGIGQISSEVPQNLSASRPQDRQFILSSKKLLLSDSGFYLCAWSESGNSPLHFGNGTRLTVT.

This clone was observed a handful of times. The rearrangement links TRBV7-2 to TRBJ2-1; possible D gene TRBD2, 6 bases. Between the trimmed V and J ends, which lost 5 bases and 3 bases, there was a span of 17 bases. CDR1 is SGHTA, CDR2 FQGNSA, per germline. The CDR3 loop spans 16 amino acids. This CDR3 reads CASSRLGRGNYNEQFF. The CDR3 nucleotides read TGTGCCAGCAGCCGCCTGGGGCGGGGAAACTACAATGAGCAGTTCTTC. The full variable domain, completed using reference TRBV7-2 and TRBJ2-1, is GAGVSQSPSNKVTEKGKDVELRCDPISGHTALYWYRQSLGQGLEFLIYFQGNSAPDKSGLPSDRFSAERTGGSVSTLTIQRTQQEDSAVYLCASSRLGRGNYNEQFFGPGTRLTVL.

A few counts support this clone. Other DNA sequences in the same sample also yield this CDR3. The CDR3 reads CASKSNRAYEQYF. As DNA, the CDR3 is TGTGCCAGCAAAAGTAACAGGGCTTACGAGCAGTACTTC. The chain recombines TRBV6-5 with TRBJ2-7; possibly TRBD1 for D (6 bases). The CDR3 contains 13 residues. Germline V gene data show CDR1 as MNHEY and CDR2 as SVGAGI. Between the trimmed V and J ends, which lost 7 bases and 4 bases, there was a span of 14 bases.

This clone occurred a few times. The rearrangement joins TRBV5-1 to TRBJ2-5; TRBD1 is a possible D gene (5 bases). CDR1 is SGHRS, CDR2 YFSETQ, per germline. V shed 0 bases and J shed 1 base, with 10 bases lying between them. The CDR3 extends over 15 amino acids. The CDR3 region is CASSLDLTVQETQYF. Here the CDR3 DNA reads TGCGCCAGCAGCTTGGACCTGACAGTCCAAGAGACCCAGTACTTC. Full variable domain (missing parts from reference TRBV5-1 and TRBJ2-5): KAGVTQTPRYLIKTRGQQVTLSCSPISGHRSVSWYQQTPGQGLQFLFEYFSETQRNKGNFPGRFSGRQFSNSRSEMNVSTLELGDSALYLCASSLDLTVQETQYFGPGTRLLVL.

The rearrangement links TRBV28 to TRBJ2-5, with D uncertain. Trimming took off 6 bases at V and 3 bases at J, with 11 bases between the two ends. This CDR3 is built from 13 residues. CDR1 and CDR2 from the germline V gene are MDHEN and SYDVKM. CDR3 amino acids: CASSSLSEETQYF. DNA for the CDR3: TGTGCCAGCAGCTCACTGAGCGAAGAGACCCAGTACTTC.

V gene TRBV9 combines with J gene TRBJ2-3; D is possibly TRBD2 (7 bases). Germline V gene sequence: CDR1 SGDLS, CDR2 YYNGEE. The CDR3 spans 16 residues. The V and J ends lost 0 bases and 1 base respectively, with 12 bases between them. CDR3 region: CASSVVAGAGTDTQYF. For the CDR3, the DNA is TGTGCCAGCAGCGTAGTTGCGGGGGCGGGCACAGATACGCAGTATTTT.